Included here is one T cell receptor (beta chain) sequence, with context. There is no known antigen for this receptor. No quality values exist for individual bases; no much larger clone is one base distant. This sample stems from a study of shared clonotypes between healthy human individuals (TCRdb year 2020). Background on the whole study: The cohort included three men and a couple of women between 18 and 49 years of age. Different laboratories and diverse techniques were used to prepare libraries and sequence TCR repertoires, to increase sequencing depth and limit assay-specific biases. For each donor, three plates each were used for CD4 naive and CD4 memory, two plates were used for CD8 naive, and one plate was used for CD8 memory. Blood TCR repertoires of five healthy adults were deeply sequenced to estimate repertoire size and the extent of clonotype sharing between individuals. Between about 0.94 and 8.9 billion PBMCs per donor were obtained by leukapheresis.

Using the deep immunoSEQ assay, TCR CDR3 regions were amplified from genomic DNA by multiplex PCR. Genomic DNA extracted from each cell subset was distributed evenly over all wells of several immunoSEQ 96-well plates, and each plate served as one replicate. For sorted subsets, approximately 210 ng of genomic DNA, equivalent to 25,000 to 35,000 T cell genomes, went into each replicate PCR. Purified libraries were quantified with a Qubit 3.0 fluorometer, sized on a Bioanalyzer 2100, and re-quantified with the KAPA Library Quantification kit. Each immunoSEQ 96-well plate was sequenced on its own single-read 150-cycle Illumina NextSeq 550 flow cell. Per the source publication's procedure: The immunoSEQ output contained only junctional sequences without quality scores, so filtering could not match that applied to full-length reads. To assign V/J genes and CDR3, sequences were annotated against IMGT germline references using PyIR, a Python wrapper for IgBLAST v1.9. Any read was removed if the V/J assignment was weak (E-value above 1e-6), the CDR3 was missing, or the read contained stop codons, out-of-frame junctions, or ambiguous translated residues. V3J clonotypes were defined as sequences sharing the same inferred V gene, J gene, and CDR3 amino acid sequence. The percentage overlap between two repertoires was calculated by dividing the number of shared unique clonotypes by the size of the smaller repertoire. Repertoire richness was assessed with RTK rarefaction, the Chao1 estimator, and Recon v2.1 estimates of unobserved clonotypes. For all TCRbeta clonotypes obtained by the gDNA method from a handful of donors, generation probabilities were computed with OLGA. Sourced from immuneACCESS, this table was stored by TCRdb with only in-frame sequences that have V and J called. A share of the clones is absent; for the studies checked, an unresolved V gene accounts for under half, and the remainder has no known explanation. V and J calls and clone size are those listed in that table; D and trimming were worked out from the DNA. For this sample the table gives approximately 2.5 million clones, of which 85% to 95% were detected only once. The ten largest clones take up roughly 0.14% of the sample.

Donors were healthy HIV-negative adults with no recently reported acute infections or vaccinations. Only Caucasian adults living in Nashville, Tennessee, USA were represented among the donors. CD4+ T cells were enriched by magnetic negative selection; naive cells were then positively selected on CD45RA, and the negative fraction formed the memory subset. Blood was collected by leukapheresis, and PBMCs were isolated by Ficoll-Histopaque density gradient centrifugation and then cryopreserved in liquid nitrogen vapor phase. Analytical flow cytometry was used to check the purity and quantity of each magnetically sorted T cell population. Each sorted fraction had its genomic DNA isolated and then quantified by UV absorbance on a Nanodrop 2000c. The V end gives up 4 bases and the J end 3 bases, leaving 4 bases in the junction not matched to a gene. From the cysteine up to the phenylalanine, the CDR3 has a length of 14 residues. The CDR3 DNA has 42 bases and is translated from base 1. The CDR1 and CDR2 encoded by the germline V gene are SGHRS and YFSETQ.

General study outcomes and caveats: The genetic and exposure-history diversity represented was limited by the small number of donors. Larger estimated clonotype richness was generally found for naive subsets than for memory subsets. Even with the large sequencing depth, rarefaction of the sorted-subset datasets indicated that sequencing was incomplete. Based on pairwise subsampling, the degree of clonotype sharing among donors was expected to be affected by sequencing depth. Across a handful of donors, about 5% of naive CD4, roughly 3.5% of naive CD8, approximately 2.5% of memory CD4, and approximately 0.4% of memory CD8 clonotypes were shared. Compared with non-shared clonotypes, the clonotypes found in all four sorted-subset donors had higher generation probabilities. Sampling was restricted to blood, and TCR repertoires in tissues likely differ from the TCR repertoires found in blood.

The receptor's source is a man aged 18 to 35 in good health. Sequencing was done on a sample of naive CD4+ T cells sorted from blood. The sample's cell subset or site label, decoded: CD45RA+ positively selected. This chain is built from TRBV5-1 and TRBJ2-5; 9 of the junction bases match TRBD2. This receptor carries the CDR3 CASSRSGSEETQYF. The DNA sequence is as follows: TGCGCCAGCAGCCGTAGCGGGAGTGAAGAGACCCAGTACTTC.